The T cell receptor beta chain described here comes from a study of OX40 agonist ivuxolimab in advanced cancers. The overall study: At 65% to 85% male, the cohort had a mean age of about 60 years, ranging from about 20 to 90.

Germline-derived CDR1 and CDR2 are SGHTA and FQGTGA. This CDR3 spans 15 amino acids. Trimming shortened V by 5 bases and J by 4 bases, and 15 bases separated the two germline ends. Data came from immunoSEQ multiplex PCR; TCRdb stores just in-frame clones and leaves some out. Of about 61,000 clones in the sample, 80% to 95% were seen once. This receptor was identified in an adult with an advanced solid tumor such as melanoma, head and neck, liver or kidney cancer. This specimen was CD4+ or CD8+ T cells sorted from blood, taken in a trial of the OX40 agonist ivuxolimab. V is TRBV7-3 and J is TRBJ2-1; a weak D match, TRBD2 (6 bases). The CDR3 loop is CASSLEAGGYNEQFF. CDR3 nucleotides: TGTGCCAGCAGCCTAGAAGCGGGCGGATACAATGAGCAGTTCTTC.